This T cell receptor (beta chain) was documented in a study of Graves' ophthalmopathy and Graves' hyperthyroidism. This clonotype came up many times. The CDR3 consists of 15 residues. Germline V lookup: CDR1 MNHNS, CDR2 SASEGT. V was pared by 6 bases and J by 0 bases, with 12 bases between. As the template, RNA transcripts were used to amplify TCR beta CDR3 regions. First-round RT-PCR relied on HTBI primers, and a second-round multiplex PCR came next. TCRdb re-called the multiplex PCR reads with MiXCR, one entry per CDR3 protein. In the table there are hundreds of thousands of distinct CDR3 sequences, roughly 21% of which are singletons.

The receptor was isolated from a woman younger than 30 with stable Graves' hyperthyroidism. The chain combines TRBV6-1 with TRBJ1-5; no clear D gene. The sample taken for sequencing was peripheral blood. The CDR3 loop is CASSETMYSNQPQHF. As DNA, the CDR3 is TGTGCCAGCAGCGAAACAATGTATAGCAATCAGCCCCAGCATTTT.